This T cell receptor (beta chain) was sequenced in a study of response to subunit inactivated influenza vaccine. This clonotype has only a few counts. MiXCR, applied by TCRdb to the RT-PCR reads, yields one record per CDR3 protein. The data show roughly 550,000 distinct CDR3 sequences, roughly 25% seen once. The sample was also reused in another study, on T cells expressing NK-cell markers. That report adds: Production of TCR beta cDNA relied on 5'RACE template switching with UMIs. From sorted CD3+CD56+NKG2C+, CD3+CD56+NKG2C- and CD3+CD56-NKG2C+ T cells came the TCR beta repertoires. Out of eight donors sequenced, seven tested HCMV-seropositive and the remaining one seronegative. Six of the donors carried dominant NKG2C+ clonotypes that took up roughly 1.0-8% of their CD8+ T cells.

This specimen consisted of CD4+ T cells sorted from PBMCs, obtained about 11 days after vaccination. The clonotype was recovered from a man aged 50 to 59 who received an inactivated influenza vaccine.

The CDR3 DNA reads as TGCGCCAGCAGCCAAACCAGGGACACTAGCAATCAGCCCCAGCATTTT. Its protein product is CASSQTRDTSNQPQHF. This sequence joins TRBV4-1 and TRBJ1-5; maybe TRBD1 (6 bases). This CDR3 spans 16 amino acids. Trimming pared 2 bases from V and 0 bases from J, leaving 11 bases between. The germline gives CDR1 MGHRA, CDR2 YSYEKL.